Following are 9 T cell receptor beta chains from one sample sequenced in a study of T cell responses to AZD1222 COVID-19 vaccine. The table came from immunoSEQ multiplex PCR; TCRdb's copy has only in-frame clones and leaves some out. The data show more than 140,000 clones, about 90% seen once. The input for sequencing was peripheral blood, taken on day 0 of AZD1222 vaccination. All receptors come from an adult in good health.

This chain links TRBV4-2 with TRBJ1-1; D is undetermined. Per germline, CDR1 LGHNA and CDR2 YNFKEQ. The CDR3 loop spans 14 amino acids. V was cut by 0 bases and J by 8 bases, with 13 bases left in between. The CDR3 region has the DNA TGTGCCAGCAGCCAAGAAATTGCTTTTGTGGAAGCTTTCTTT. Amino acids: CASSQEIAFVEAFF.

This clone came up once. The chain carries TRBV5-1 and TRBJ2-2; TRBD2 matches at 8 bases. Germline lookup yields CDR1 SGHRS and CDR2 YFSETQ. The V and J ends lost 0 bases and 8 bases, in that order; junction bases with no gene match: 9. The length of the CDR3 is 16 residues. The CDR3 here is CASSLEAGAGRGELFF. The CDR3 nucleotides are TGCGCCAGCAGCTTGGAAGCGGGAGCGGGTAGAGGGGAGCTGTTTTTT. The full variable domain, its missing parts supplied by reference TRBV5-1 and TRBJ2-2, is KAGVTQTPRYLIKTRGQQVTLSCSPISGHRSVSWYQQTPGQGLQFLFEYFSETQRNKGNFPGRFSGRQFSNSRSEMNVSTLELGDSALYLCASSLEAGAGRGELFFGEGSRLTVL.

The chain carries TRBV4-1 and TRBJ2-7, with D possibly TRBD1 on 6 matching bases. V was pared by 1 base and J by 3 bases, with 13 bases between. This CDR3 spans 15 amino acids. Germline lookup yields CDR1 MGHRA and CDR2 YSYEKL. CDR3 coding DNA: TGCGCCAGCAGCCAAGTTAAGGGGGACCGCTACGAGCAGTACTTC. This sequence encodes CASSQVKGDRYEQYF.

This clone is a singleton in its sample. The rearrangement uses TRBV15 and TRBJ2-7, with D possibly called TRBD1 or TRBD2 (6 bases each). CDR1 and CDR2 (germline): LNHNV, YYDKDF (reference sequence). V lost 5 bases and J lost 0, with 14 bases in between. The length of the CDR3 is 15 residues. The CDR3 bases are TGTGCCACCAGCGGGGGGCGCGGAAGCTCCTACGAGCAGTACTTC. This translates into CATSGGRGSSYEQYF.

The CDR3 sequence: CASSLGGQGINYGYTF. In nucleotides, the CDR3 is TGTGCCAGCAGCCTAGGGGGACAGGGGATAAACTATGGCTACACCTTC. The rearrangement joins TRBV28 to TRBJ1-2; 10 bases align to TRBD1. The CDR3 covers 16 residues. CDR1 is MDHEN and CDR2 is SYDVKM in the germline V gene. V lost 6 bases to trimming and J lost 2 bases; unmatched junction nucleotides: 9.

The rearrangement uses TRBV18 and TRBJ2-1; D unclear. V shed 0 bases and J shed 7 bases, with 10 bases lying between them. Germline V gives CDR1 KGHSH, CDR2 LQKENI. CDR3 length: 14 residues. CDR3 amino acids: CASSPPSTPNEQFF. DNA for the CDR3: TGTGCCAGCTCACCACCCAGCACACCTAATGAGCAGTTCTTC.

This clone was recorded once. V is TRBV6-5 and J is TRBJ1-1; 9 nucleotides align to TRBD1. This CDR3 has 15 amino acids. The germline V gene has CDR1 MNHEY and CDR2 SVGAGI. The V gene end was trimmed by 8 bases and the J gene end by 4 bases; junction bases not matched to a gene: 11. CDR3: CASVGQGRRITEAFF. The CDR3 DNA sequence: TGTGCCAGCGTAGGACAGGGGAGGAGGATCACTGAAGCTTTCTTT.

The chain employs TRBV24-1 and TRBJ2-1; D gene ambiguous. Germline loops: CDR1 KGHDR, CDR2 SFDVKD. The V and J ends lost 3 bases and 8 bases respectively, with 10 bases between them. CDR3 length: 13 amino acids. CDR3 nucleotides: TGTGCCACCAGTGATGACCGGTGGGATGAGCAGTTCTTC. This encodes CATSDDRWDEQFF.

The V gene is TRBV24-1, the J gene TRBJ2-3, with a tentative D call TRBD2 (6 bases). The CDR3 is 14 residues long. Trimming left V 4 bases short and J 6 bases short, with 13 bases between. Germline assignment: CDR1 KGHDR and CDR2 SFDVKD. The chain's CDR3 is CATSEPGVYDTQYF. The CDR3 DNA reads TGTGCCACCAGTGAGCCGGGAGTGTACGATACGCAGTATTTT.